The T cell receptor (beta chain) under discussion was sequenced for a study of blood T cell repertoires in COVID-19. Study information: Both acute and convalescent COVID-19 samples were obtained from the United States, Italy and Spain. PBMCs, B-cell-depleted T cells, or T cells were the source of the cDNA or gDNA that made up the material.

In the original workflow: Cell counts per sample came from amplifying reference gene primers. The assay was immunoSEQ multiplex PCR, and TCRdb's table has in-frame clones only and misses some. The DNA gave D and trimming, while V, J and clone size come from that table. The table shows about 150,000 clones, with around 89% occurring only once. Germline-derived CDR1 and CDR2 are KGHSH and LQKENI. The V end was cut by 0 bases, the J end by 5 bases, with 10 bases between. This CDR3 contains 14 residues. The material sequenced was peripheral blood. This rearrangement joins TRBV18 to TRBJ1-1; D not certain. The sequence derives from a woman in her sixties or seventies with active COVID-19. Here the CDR3 DNA reads TGTGCCAGCTCACCACCGCAGCCGAGGACTGAAGCTTTCTTT. It encodes CASSPPQPRTEAFF.